One and the same sample provided the 24 T cell receptor beta chains below, sequenced in a study of T cells in Graves' hyperthyroidism and ophthalmopathy (dated by TCRdb to about 2019). Libraries were built with multiplex PCR. Instrument used: Illumina HiSeq 2000. The TCR beta CDR3 regions were amplified from the RNA transcripts. The TCR CDR3 was subjected to a first round of RT-PCR using the HTBI primer set and the Qiagen OneStep RT-PCR kit. Through fastp at Q25 and MiXCR, TCRdb rebuilt clones from the public reads, retaining in-frame beta chains. Rows with a matching CDR3 protein are joined into one entry that keeps the most common DNA and genes. For this sample the table gives roughly 180,000 distinct CDR3 sequences, of which 17% were detected only once. About 31% of the sample belongs to the ten largest clones. Specimen: blood. The source of these receptors is a woman aged 45-65 years with Graves' hyperthyroidism.

This clonotype was seen at least ten times. This chain links TRBV28 with TRBJ1-2; tentatively, D is TRBD1 (6 bases). CDR3 size: 14 residues. The V gene lost 3 bases and the J gene lost 4 bases, with 12 bases spanning the gap. Per the germline V gene, CDR1 is MDHEN and CDR2 is SYDVKM. CDR3 loop: CASSLNGGAYGYTF. The CDR3 DNA follows: TGTGCCAGCAGTTTGAATGGGGGGGCCTATGGCTACACCTTC.

This clonotype was detected many times. The rearrangement uses TRBV14 and TRBJ2-1, with 7 bases fitting TRBD2. V gave up 4 bases and J gave up 0 bases; unmatched junction bases: 6. CDR3 size: 16 residues. Germline V CDR1 and CDR2: SGHDN, FVKESK. The CDR3, as DNA: TGTGCCAGCAGCCTCTTTGGCGGGGGCTCCTACAATGAGCAGTTCTTC. Encoded protein: CASSLFGGGSYNEQFF. The full variable domain, its missing parts supplied by reference TRBV14 and TRBJ2-1, is EAGVTQFPSHSVIEKGQTVTLRCDPISGHDNLYWYRRVMGKEIKFLLHFVKESKQDESGMPNNRFLAERTGGTYSTLKVQPAELEDSGVYFCASSLFGGGSYNEQFFGPGTRLTVL.

This clonotype has just a few counts. This sequence joins TRBV5-8 and TRBJ1-6; 8 bases align to TRBD1. The CDR3 runs 18 residues. In germline, CDR1 is SGHTS, CDR2 YDEGEE. Trimming removed 2 bases from V and 6 bases from J; junction bases left unmatched: 13. CDR3 bases: TGTGCCAGCAGCTTTCCCGAGACAGGGGTTTTCGGTAATTCACCCCTCCACTTT. Translating gives CASSFPETGVFGNSPLHF.

This clonotype was observed many times. The chain joins TRBV7-9 to TRBJ2-1; 11 bases match TRBD2. The CDR3 is 16 residues long. V gave up 4 bases and J gave up 4 bases; unmatched junction bases: 6. CDR1 and CDR2 (germline): SEHNR, FQNEAQ (reference sequence). The CDR3 sequence: CASSSFSGGAYNEQFF. The CDR3 region has the DNA TGTGCCAGCAGCTCCTTTAGCGGGGGGGCTTACAATGAGCAGTTCTTC.

This clonotype was seen more than once but under ten times. In DNA form, the CDR3 reads TGTGCCAGCTCACTACTAGTAGGAACTGAAGCTTTCTTT. Residues: CASSLLVGTEAFF. The chain employs TRBV18 and TRBJ1-1; D uncertain. The CDR3 is 13 residues long. The germline CDR1 and CDR2 sequences are KGHSH and LQKENI. Trimming took off 4 bases at V and 5 bases at J, with 11 bases between the two ends.

This clonotype was counted at least ten times. The rearrangement uses TRBV2 and TRBJ2-3; D remains ambiguous. The CDR3 length is 13 residues. V was clipped by 6 bases and J by 3 bases, with 10 bases between them. The germline CDR1 and CDR2 sequences are SNHLY and FYNNEI. The CDR3 is CASSPAATDTQYF. Here the CDR3 DNA reads TGTGCCAGCAGCCCCGCGGCTACAGATACGCAGTATTTT. The variable domain in full, with the rest retrieved from reference TRBV2 and TRBJ2-3, is EPEVTQTPSHQVTQMGQEVILRCVPISNHLYFYWYRQILGQKVEFLVSFYNNEISEKSEIFDDQFSVERPDGSNFTLKIRSTKLEDSAMYFCASSPAATDTQYFGPGTRLTVL.

This clonotype was found many times. The rearrangement joins TRBV27 to TRBJ1-1, with D possibly matching TRBD1 (5 bases). This CDR3 has 15 residues. V dropped 5 bases and J dropped 0 bases, with 13 bases sitting between them. Germline V gene sequence: CDR1 MNHEY, CDR2 SMNVEV (reference sequence). CDR3 sequence: CASSPGTAVNTEAFF. The DNA of the CDR3 is TGTGCCAGCAGTCCCGGGACCGCCGTGAACACTGAAGCTTTCTTT.

This clonotype was detected many times. This chain connects TRBV19 to TRBJ1-2; a weak D match, TRBD1 (5 bases). Deletions cut 3 bases from V and 0 bases from J, with 14 bases between. Germline V CDR1 and CDR2: LNHDA, SQIVND (reference sequence). The CDR3 has 16 amino acids. CDR3 sequence reads: CASSILGQGANYGYTF. DNA for the CDR3: TGTGCCAGTAGTATTCTGGGGCAGGGAGCTAACTATGGCTACACCTTC.

There are many counts of this clonotype. This chain joins TRBV19 and TRBJ2-1; a possible D gene is TRBD2 (6 bases). Trimming left V 3 bases short and J 7 bases short, with 7 bases between. Per germline, CDR1 LNHDA and CDR2 SQIVND (reference sequence). CDR3 length equals 12 residues. The CDR3 region is CASSIAGNEQFF. Here the CDR3 DNA reads TGTGCCAGTAGTATTGCGGGGAATGAGCAGTTCTTC. The variable domain in full, completed from reference TRBV19 and TRBJ2-1, reads DGGITQSPKYLFRKEGQNVTLSCEQNLNHDAMYWYRQDPGQGLRLIYYSQIVNDFQKGDIAEGYSVSREKKESFPLTVTSAQKNPTAFYLCASSIAGNEQFFGPGTRLTVL.

This clonotype was seen a few times. The chain has TRBV4-1 and TRBJ2-7; perhaps TRBD2 as D (6 bases). Trimming shortened V by 0 bases and J by 7 bases, and 16 bases separated the two germline ends. CDR3 length: 15 amino acids. CDR1 and CDR2 (germline): MGHRA, YSYEKL. CDR3 protein: CASSQDSQGGREQYF. Written as DNA, the CDR3 is TGCGCCAGCAGCCAAGATAGCCAGGGAGGTAGGGAGCAGTACTTC.

This clonotype occurred many times. The chain joins TRBV9 to TRBJ1-2; perhaps TRBD1 as D (6 bases). The germline V gene has CDR1 SGDLS and CDR2 YYNGEE. The CDR3 has 14 amino acids. Trimming stripped 3 bases from V and 6 bases from J, with 15 bases between. Here the CDR3 reads CASSADYRDDGYTF. The DNA for the CDR3 is TGTGCCAGCAGCGCGGACTACAGGGATGATGGCTACACCTTC.

This clonotype was detected ten times or more. The genes are TRBV6-1 and TRBJ1-4; D is ambiguous. The ends were cut back, 5 bases at V and 0 bases at J, with 10 bases in the middle. CDR1 MNHNS and CDR2 SASEGT come from the germline V gene. CDR3 length: 15 residues. The CDR3 sequence: CASSQVVATNEKLFF. The CDR3, as DNA: TGTGCCAGCAGTCAAGTGGTAGCAACTAATGAAAAACTGTTTTTT.

Concerning this clonotype itself: A much larger clone differs from this one at a single base, so this may be a read error. CDR3 sequence: CASSLGQRIQEAQYF. CDR3 bases: TGTGCCAGCAGCCTCGGACAGAGAATCCAAGAGGCCCAGTACTTC. The chain links TRBV7-2 to TRBJ2-5; TRBD1 is a possible D gene (6 bases). Germline V gene data show CDR1 as SGHTA and CDR2 as FQGNSA. The CDR3 consists of 15 residues.

At least ten counts were recorded for this clonotype. The V gene is TRBV6-1, the J gene TRBJ1-5, with 10 positions matching TRBD1. The CDR3 is 16 residues long. Germline assignment: CDR1 MNHNS and CDR2 SASEGT. Losses at the gene ends were 6 bases for V and 4 bases for J; bases not matched to a gene: 9. As DNA, the CDR3 is TGTGCCAGCAGAAGGGACAGGGGTTATTTGAATCAGCCCCAGCATTTT. Protein product: CASRRDRGYLNQPQHF.

Many counts were recorded for this clonotype. This sequence joins TRBV10-3 and TRBJ2-5; unclear D gene. Germline V gene sequence: CDR1 ENHRY, CDR2 SYGVKD. This CDR3 region has 14 residues. The V gene lost 7 bases and the J gene lost 2 bases, with 14 bases spanning the gap. As DNA, the CDR3 is TGTGCCATCAAGGATCAGAACGGGCAAGAGACCCAGTACTTC. Translated, it gives CAIKDQNGQETQYF.

The genes are TRBV20-1 and TRBJ1-2; D gene uncertain. Germline loops: CDR1 DFQATT, CDR2 SNEGSKA (reference sequence). Trimming shortened V by 6 bases and J by 4 bases, and 15 bases separated the two germline ends. CDR3 length: 13 residues. The CDR3 reads CSAASSLLYGYTF. CDR3 sequence (DNA): TGCAGTGCCGCATCAAGCCTTCTCTATGGCTACACCTTC.

This clonotype came up many times. The chain links TRBV7-8 to TRBJ1-2; D unclear. The germline V gene encodes CDR1 SGHVS and CDR2 FQNEAQ. The length of the CDR3 is 13 residues. V was pared by 1 base and J by 7 bases, with 10 bases between. The chain's CDR3 is CASSLGGVSGYTF. The CDR3 bases are TGTGCCAGCAGCTTAGGGGGAGTCTCTGGCTACACCTTC.

The chain couples TRBV18 to TRBJ2-5; the D gene is possibly TRBD1 (6 bases). The CDR3 is 15 amino acids. The germline V gene has CDR1 KGHSH and CDR2 LQKENI. Trimming left V 1 base short and J 6 bases short, with 15 bases between. The CDR3 DNA follows: TGTGCCAGCTCACCACAATGGACAGTACGAAAGACCCAGTACTTC. Its translation: CASSPQWTVRKTQYF.

This clonotype occurred many times. The V gene is TRBV28, the J gene TRBJ1-5; maybe TRBD1 (5 bases). Trimming shortened V by 2 bases and J by 2 bases, and 13 bases separated the two germline ends. Germline V gives CDR1 MDHEN, CDR2 SYDVKM. The CDR3 has 16 residues. The CDR3 protein is CASSLIGQGGNQPQHF. CDR3 nucleotide sequence: TGTGCCAGCAGTTTAATCGGGCAGGGAGGCAATCAGCCCCAGCATTTT.

J is TRBJ1-1 and V is TRBV20-1; D gene ambiguous. Trimming removed 6 bases from V and 1 base from J, with 15 bases in between. This CDR3 region has 14 residues. The germline V gene has CDR1 DFQATT and CDR2 SNEGSKA (reference sequence). The CDR3 loop is CSAYPVPRNTEAFF. The CDR3 DNA reads as TGCAGTGCCTATCCTGTCCCAAGGAACACTGAAGCTTTCTTT.

Ten or more counts support this clonotype. The genes are TRBV6-1 and TRBJ1-1, with 7 nucleotides matching TRBD1. The V segment lost 6 bases and the J segment 6 bases; nucleotides outside the gene matches: 7. CDR1 and CDR2 from the germline V gene are MNHNS and SASEGT. The CDR3 length is 13 residues. The CDR3 sequence is CASSHHDRAEAFF. In DNA form, the CDR3 reads TGTGCCAGCAGCCACCACGACAGGGCTGAAGCTTTCTTT.

This clonotype occurred many times. This chain links TRBV7-8 with TRBJ2-1, with 11 bases matching TRBD1. The germline V gene has CDR1 SGHVS and CDR2 FQNEAQ. The V gene end was trimmed by 5 bases and the J gene end by 5 bases; junction bases not matched to a gene: 8. This CDR3 region has 16 residues. DNA for the CDR3: TGTGCCAGCAGCACCAGGACAGGGGGCAGCCACAATGAGCAGTTCTTC. Translated, it gives CASSTRTGGSHNEQFF. The full variable domain, rest sourced from reference TRBV7-8 and TRBJ2-1, is GAGVSQSPRYKVAKRGQDVALRCDPISGHVSLFWYQQALGQGPEFLTYFQNEAQLDKSGLPSDRFFAERPEGSVSTLKIQRTQQEDSAVYLCASSTRTGGSHNEQFFGPGTRLTVL.

This clonotype was seen repeatedly, ten times or more. This chain joins TRBV7-2 and TRBJ1-5; no clear D. V was trimmed by 5 bases and J by 0 bases, leaving 11 bases between them. Germline lookup yields CDR1 SGHTA and CDR2 FQGNSA. The CDR3 extends over 15 amino acids. The CDR3 sequence: CASSIQKGSNQPQHF. Written as DNA, the CDR3 is TGTGCCAGCAGCATTCAGAAGGGTAGCAATCAGCCCCAGCATTTT.

This clonotype appeared many times. This chain joins TRBV12-3 or TRBV12-4 and TRBJ1-2, with 8 bases aligning to TRBD1. The trim removed 1 base at V and 3 bases at J, leaving 7 bases unmatched. The length of the CDR3 is 16 residues. CDR3 DNA: TGTGCCAGCAGTTTAGACACAGGGGGACTTGACTATGGCTACACCTTC. Translating it yields CASSLDTGGLDYGYTF.